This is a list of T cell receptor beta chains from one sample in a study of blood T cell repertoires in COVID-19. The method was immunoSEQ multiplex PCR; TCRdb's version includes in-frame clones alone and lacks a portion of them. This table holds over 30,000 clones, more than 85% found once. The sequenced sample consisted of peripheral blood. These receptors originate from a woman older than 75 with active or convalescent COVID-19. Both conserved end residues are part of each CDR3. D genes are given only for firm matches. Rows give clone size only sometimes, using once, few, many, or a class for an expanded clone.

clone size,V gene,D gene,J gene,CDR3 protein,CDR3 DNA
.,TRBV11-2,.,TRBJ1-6,CASSLDRGGASPLHF,TGTGCCAGCAGCTTAGATCGGGGGGGAGCCTCACCCCTCCACTTT
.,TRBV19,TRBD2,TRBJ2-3,CASSTQRLARSTDTQYF,TGTGCCAGTAGTACCCAGAGACTAGCACGATCCACAGATACGCAGTATTTT
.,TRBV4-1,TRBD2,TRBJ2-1,CASSQDKGLAGDLSYNEQFF,TGCGCCAGCAGCCAAGATAAGGGACTAGCGGGGGACCTTTCCTACAATGAGCAGTTCTTC
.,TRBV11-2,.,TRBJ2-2,CASSPRAGARRGTGELFF,TGTGCCAGCAGCCCACGGGCGGGGGCCCGGCGGGGGACCGGGGAGCTGTTTTTT
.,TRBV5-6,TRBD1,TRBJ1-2,CASSWPTGVLYGYTF,TGTGCCAGCAGCTGGCCGACAGGGGTGCTCTATGGCTACACCTTC
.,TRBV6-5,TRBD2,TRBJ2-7,CASSRPGLGEQYF,TGTGCCAGCAGTCGACCGGGACTAGGCGAGCAGTACTTC
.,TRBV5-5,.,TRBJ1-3,CASSLVSSGTSGNTIYF,TGTGCCAGCAGCTTGGTGAGTTCGGGAACCTCTGGAAACACCATATATTTT
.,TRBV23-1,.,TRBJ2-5,CASRPGQGETQYF,TGCGCCAGCAGACCGGGACAAGGGGAGACCCAGTACTTC
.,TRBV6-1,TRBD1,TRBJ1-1,CASSAITSGTGSEAFF,TGTGCCAGCAGTGCTATCACTTCCGGGACAGGGTCTGAAGCTTTCTTT
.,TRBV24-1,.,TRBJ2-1,CATSVAGGYNEQFF,TGTGCCACCAGTGTGGCAGGTGGTTACAATGAGCAGTTCTTC
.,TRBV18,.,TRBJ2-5,CASSPQRETQYF,TGTGCCAGCTCACCTCAGAGGGAGACCCAGTACTTC
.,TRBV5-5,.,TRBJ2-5,CASGKPSSTGETQYF,TGTGCCAGCGGCAAACCATCGTCGACAGGAGAGACCCAGTACTTC
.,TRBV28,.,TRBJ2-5,CASSLNQGGETQYF,TGTGCCAGCAGTTTGAATCAGGGGGGAGAGACCCAGTACTTC
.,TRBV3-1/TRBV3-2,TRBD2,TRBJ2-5,CASSQGLAGGLLETQYF,TGTGCCAGCAGCCAAGGACTAGCGGGGGGATTGTTGGAGACCCAGTACTTC
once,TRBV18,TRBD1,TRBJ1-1,CASSPDRRGSEAFF,TGTGCCAGCTCACCCGACCGCAGGGGGAGTGAAGCTTTCTTT